Listed below are T cell receptor beta chains from one sample, sequenced in a study of blood T cell repertoires in COVID-19. Assay used: immunoSEQ multiplex PCR; TCRdb lists only in-frame clones, some missing. The table lists 120,000 to 150,000 clones, 85% to 90% of them singletons, with approximately 1.2% in the top ten. Sequencing was carried out using PBMCs or T cells enriched from blood (not recorded which). Receptors were obtained from a woman aged 30 to 39 with acute COVID-19. CDR3s include the opening cysteine and the closing phenylalanine or tryptophan. The D gene is left open where the match is weak. A row's size may be missing; if present it is once, few, many or a size class.

>.|TRBV3-1/TRBV3-2|.|TRBJ1-6
CASSQGGEYSPLHF
TGTGCCAGCAGCCAAGGGGGGGAGTACTCACCCCTCCACTTT
>.|TRBV27|.|TRBJ2-7
CASSLSTNSYEQYF
TGTGCCAGCAGTTTATCGACAAACTCCTACGAGCAGTACTTC
>.|TRBV5-1|.|TRBJ2-1
CASSYRGDEQFF
TGCGCCAGCAGCTACCGGGGTGATGAGCAGTTCTTC
>.|TRBV28|.|TRBJ1-2
CASRSGTNYGYTF
TGTGCCAGCAGATCCGGGACTAACTATGGCTACACCTTC
>.|TRBV18|TRBD1|TRBJ2-2
CASSQDRSNTGELFF
TGTGCCAGCTCACAGGACAGGTCCAACACCGGGGAGCTGTTTTTT
>few|TRBV21-1|.|TRBJ1-6
CASSKLCEDKDNSPLHF
TGTGCCAGCAGCAAATTGTGCGAGGACAAGGATAATTCACCCCTCCACTTT
>once|TRBV19|TRBD2|TRBJ2-7
CASSISGSSYEQYF
TGTGCCAGTAGTATAAGCGGGAGCTCCTACGAGCAGTACTTC
>once|TRBV6-6|TRBD1|TRBJ1-5
CASSDRGGNQPQHF
TGTGCCAGCAGCGACAGGGGTGGCAATCAGCCCCAGCATTTT
>.|TRBV6-2/TRBV6-3|.|TRBJ2-1
CASSYQRLVGGNEQFF
TGTGCCAGCAGTTACCAAAGACTAGTAGGCGGGAATGAGCAGTTCTTC
>.|TRBV19|TRBD2|TRBJ2-1
CASSMTTLAALGSYNEQFF
TGTGCCAGTAGTATGACCACACTAGCGGCCCTTGGGTCCTACAATGAGCAGTTCTTC
>.|TRBV7-6|TRBD2|TRBJ2-7
CASSLVPGTSMVYEQYF
TGTGCCAGCAGCTTAGTTCCCGGGACTAGCATGGTCTACGAGCAGTACTTC
>few|TRBV28|TRBD2|TRBJ2-3
CASRQTSGRMGTQYF
TGTGCCAGCAGACAAACTAGCGGGAGGATGGGTACGCAGTATTTT
>.|TRBV5-1|.|TRBJ1-1
CASSTTGGGTEAFF
TGCGCCAGCAGCACCACGGGAGGGGGCACTGAAGCTTTCTTT
>.|TRBV30|TRBD2|TRBJ2-3
CACQRASGATDTQYF
TGTGCCTGCCAGCGGGCTAGCGGGGCCACAGATACGCAGTATTTT
>.|TRBV9|.|TRBJ2-2
CASSPRVDTGELFF
TGTGCCAGCAGCCCCAGGGTTGACACCGGGGAGCTGTTTTTT
>.|TRBV24-1|TRBD1|TRBJ1-2
CATSDSGTGTIDYGYTF
TGTGCCACCAGTGATTCCGGGACAGGGACGATTGACTATGGCTACACCTTC
>.|TRBV12-3/TRBV12-4|.|TRBJ2-2
CASSPDNAGELFF
TGTGCCAGCAGCCCGGACAACGCCGGGGAGCTGTTTTTT
>.|TRBV25-1|TRBD1|TRBJ1-2
CATSPGQGLGYTF
TGTGCCACCTCACCCGGACAGGGACTCGGCTACACCTTC
>.|TRBV5-8|TRBD1|TRBJ2-7
CASSPQDRELYEQYF
TGTGCCAGCAGCCCTCAGGACAGGGAGCTCTACGAGCAGTACTTC
>.|TRBV7-2|TRBD1|TRBJ1-2
CASTVDRGQEGYTF
TGTGCCAGCACCGTGGACAGGGGGCAAGAGGGCTACACCTTC
>.|TRBV5-4|.|TRBJ2-7
CASSPGGSRGRYEQYF
TGTGCCAGCAGCCCCGGGGGGAGCAGGGGGCGCTACGAGCAGTACTTC
>.|TRBV3-1/TRBV3-2|TRBD1|TRBJ1-4
CASSRRTGEGEKLFF
TGTGCCAGCAGCCGCCGGACAGGGGAAGGTGAAAAACTGTTTTTT
>.|TRBV9|.|TRBJ2-1
CASSVAPSPAYNEQFF
TGTGCCAGCAGCGTAGCTCCCTCTCCGGCCTACAATGAGCAGTTCTTC
>.|TRBV27|TRBD2|TRBJ2-7
CASSLLRASGPLYEQYF
TGTGCCAGCAGTTTATTGCGGGCTAGCGGGCCTCTCTACGAGCAGTACTTC
>.|TRBV6-2/TRBV6-3|TRBD1|TRBJ1-5
CASSYSATGFQPQHF
TGTGCCAGCAGTTACTCAGCGACAGGGTTCCAGCCCCAGCATTTT
>.|TRBV4-3|.|TRBJ1-2
CASSQTGSTDGYTF
TGCGCCAGCAGCCAAACAGGCTCGACCGATGGCTACACCTTC
>.|TRBV5-6|TRBD2|TRBJ2-7
CASSRGLAGAYEQYF
TGTGCCAGCAGCCGAGGACTAGCGGGAGCATACGAGCAGTACTTC
>.|TRBV7-9|TRBD1|TRBJ1-3
CASSSGPGGPGNTIYF
TGTGCCAGCAGCTCCGGGCCAGGGGGCCCTGGAAACACCATATATTTT
>.|TRBV24-1|TRBD2|TRBJ2-5
CATSDIAGGPETQYF
TGTGCCACCAGTGACATAGCGGGAGGTCCGGAGACCCAGTACTTC
>.|TRBV28|TRBD1|TRBJ1-2
CASSLTRDSYGYTF
TGTGCCAGCAGTCTTACCCGGGACAGTTATGGCTACACCTTC
>.|TRBV11-2|TRBD2|TRBJ2-2
CASSKGLAGQEDTGELFF
TGTGCCAGCAGCAAGGGACTAGCGGGACAGGAGGACACCGGGGAGCTGTTTTTT
>few|TRBV28|.|TRBJ2-1
CASSRPFTYNEQFF
TGTGCCAGCAGCCGCCCATTTACATACAATGAGCAGTTCTTC
>.|TRBV28|.|TRBJ2-7
CASSDSPSGSYEQYF
TGTGCCAGCAGCGACTCTCCCTCGGGCTCCTACGAGCAGTACTTC
>.|TRBV12-3/TRBV12-4|TRBD1|TRBJ2-7
CASSMDRDYEQYF
TGTGCCAGCAGTATGGACAGGGACTACGAGCAGTACTTC
>once|TRBV7-9|.|TRBJ1-3
CASSLGRTEGNTIYF
TGTGCCAGCAGCTTAGGCAGGACAGAGGGAAACACCATATATTTT
>.|TRBV19|.|TRBJ2-3
CASSAGQGWGTDTQYF
TGTGCCAGTAGTGCCGGCCAGGGATGGGGAACAGATACGCAGTATTTT
>.|TRBV7-8|.|TRBJ2-1
CASSAGTYNEQFF
TGTGCCAGCAGCGCAGGGACTTACAATGAGCAGTTCTTC
>.|TRBV20-1|TRBD1|TRBJ2-5
CSASGDRVWETQYF
TGCAGTGCTAGTGGGGACAGGGTTTGGGAGACCCAGTACTTC
>.|TRBV29-1|TRBD1|TRBJ2-5
CSVSLGTVETQYF
TGCAGCGTTTCTTTAGGGACAGTAGAGACCCAGTACTTC